This T cell receptor beta chain was recorded in a study of cytotoxic CD8 clonotypes in ibrutinib-treated CLL. For the study at large: Average yields of around 260,000 productive templates and approximately 100,000 productive rearrangements characterized the samples. Study results and caveats: Investigators sampled sustained-remission and progressing patients at differing times. T-cell clonality at baseline went above that of age-matched healthy donors and rose and fell with circulating CD8+ T-cell counts.

The germline CDR1 and CDR2 sequences are GTSNPN and SVGIG (reference sequence). Trimming took 0 bases from V and 5 from J, leaving 13 bases between them. There are 14 residues in the CDR3. Clones were sequenced by immunoSEQ multiplex PCR, and TCRdb holds only the in-frame ones, with some missing. Seen here are approximately 200,000 clones, 72% observed once, and the top ten hold roughly 13%. In the case of this clone: Its specificity is not known.

The sample consisted of PBMCs, taken after 24 months of ibrutinib treatment. The receptor's source is a human donor with chronic lymphocytic leukemia. This chain connects TRBV30 to TRBJ2-5; D tentatively reads TRBD1 or TRBD2 (7 bases each). Here the CDR3 DNA reads TGTGCCTGGAGTGTTCTCAGGGGGGGGGAGACCCAGTACTTC. The encoded protein is CAWSVLRGGETQYF.